This TCR beta chain was documented in a study of long-term antiretroviral therapy in people with HIV. Notes on the study in general: Diversity rose after ART but stayed below transplant donor controls.

Participants who had HIV were, without exception, treated in the United States. Runs used v3.0 of the immunoSEQ assay and were done at survey level. Assay: immunoSEQ multiplex PCR; the TCRdb copy retains only in-frame clones and omits some. The sample holds roughly 18,000 clones, 75% to 90% seen once. Of note for this clone: Its antigen is not identified.

CDR1 and CDR2 from the germline V gene are MNHNY and SVGAGI (reference sequence). The CDR3 spans 12 residues. With 8 bases removed from V and 0 bases from J, the gap between germline ends came to 5 bases. The chain has TRBV6-6 and TRBJ1-3, with no clear D. Sample: unsorted PBMCs, taken 4.2 years after starting antiretroviral therapy. This sequence was found in a man aged 45 to 65 with HIV. Written as DNA, the CDR3 is TGTGCCAGCCAGATCTCTGGAAACACCATATATTTT. It translates to CASQISGNTIYF.